The present T cell receptor beta chain was sequenced within a study of response to subunit inactivated influenza vaccine. Regarding the study as a whole: Authors suggested few new T cells are recruited by each seasonal influenza vaccination.

This clonotype was seen many times. The antigen is not known. TCRdb analysed the RT-PCR reads with MiXCR anew, one entry per CDR3 protein. The sample lists about 240,000 distinct CDR3 sequences; 12% were seen once. The TCR sequence derives from a man over 45 who received an inactivated influenza vaccine. The sequencing used non-naive T cells sorted from PBMCs, collected roughly 2 weeks before vaccination.

For the CDR3, the DNA is TGCGCCAGCAGCCAAGGAGTCCGGGAGGATCGGGAGCAGTTCTTC. Translation: CASSQGVREDREQFF. The V call is TRBV4-3, the J call TRBJ2-1, with TRBD2 identical over 7 bases. Germline V gene data show CDR1 as LGHNA and CDR2 as YSLEER. Germline trimming cut 1 base from V and 10 bases from J; bases unmatched to any gene: 10. The CDR3 has 15 residues.